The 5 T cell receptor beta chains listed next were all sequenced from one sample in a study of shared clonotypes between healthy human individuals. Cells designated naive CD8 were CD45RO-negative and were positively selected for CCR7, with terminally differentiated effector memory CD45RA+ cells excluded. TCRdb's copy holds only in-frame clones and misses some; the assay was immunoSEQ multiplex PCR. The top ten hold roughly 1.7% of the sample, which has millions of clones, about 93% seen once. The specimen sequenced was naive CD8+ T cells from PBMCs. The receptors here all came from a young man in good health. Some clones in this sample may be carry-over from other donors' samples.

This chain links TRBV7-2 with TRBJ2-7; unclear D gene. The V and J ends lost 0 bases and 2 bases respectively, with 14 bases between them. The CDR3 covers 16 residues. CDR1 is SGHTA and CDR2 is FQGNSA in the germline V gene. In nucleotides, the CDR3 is TGTGCCAGCAGCTTAGCGAAAGTAAGCCCTCCCTACGAGCAGTACTTC. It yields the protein CASSLAKVSPPYEQYF.

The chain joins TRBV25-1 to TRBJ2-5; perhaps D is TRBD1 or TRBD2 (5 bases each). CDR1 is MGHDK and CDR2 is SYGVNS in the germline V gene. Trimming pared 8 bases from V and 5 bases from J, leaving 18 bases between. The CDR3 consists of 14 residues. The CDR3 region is CASSKDGEGETQYF. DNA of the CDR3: TGTGCCAGCTCAAAGGATGGCGAGGGGGAGACCCAGTACTTC.

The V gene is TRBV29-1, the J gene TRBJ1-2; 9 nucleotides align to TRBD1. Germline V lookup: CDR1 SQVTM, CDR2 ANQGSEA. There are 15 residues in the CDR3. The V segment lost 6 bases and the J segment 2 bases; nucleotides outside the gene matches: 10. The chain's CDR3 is CSVPGTGLLNYGYTF. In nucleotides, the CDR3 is TGCAGCGTACCCGGGACAGGGCTCCTCAACTATGGCTACACCTTC. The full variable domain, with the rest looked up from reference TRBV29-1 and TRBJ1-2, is SAVISQKPSRDICQRGTSLTIQCQVDSQVTMMFWYRQQPGQSLTLIATANQGSEATYESGFVIDKFPISRPNLTFSTLTVSNMSPEDSSIYLCSVPGTGLLNYGYTFGSGTRLTVV.

DNA for the CDR3: TGTGCCAGCAGCTGGGGGGCCCTGAACACTGAAGCTTTCTTT. Translation: CASSWGALNTEAFF. The genes are TRBV5-8 and TRBJ1-1; possible D gene TRBD1, 6 bases. Trimming stripped 3 bases from V and 0 bases from J, with 9 bases between. CDR1 is SGHTS, CDR2 YDEGEE, per germline. The CDR3 contains 14 residues.

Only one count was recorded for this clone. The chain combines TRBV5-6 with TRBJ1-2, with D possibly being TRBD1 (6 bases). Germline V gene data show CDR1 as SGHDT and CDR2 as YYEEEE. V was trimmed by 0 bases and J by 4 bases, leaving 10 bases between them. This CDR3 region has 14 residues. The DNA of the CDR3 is TGTGCCAGCAGCTTGGTCCGGACAGCCTATGGCTACACCTTC. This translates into CASSLVRTAYGYTF.